A selection of T cell receptor beta chains follows, all from one sample in a study of T-cell reconstitution after alpha-beta-depleted transplantation in children. TCRdb analysed the PCR reads with MiXCR anew, one entry per CDR3 protein. The sample carries roughly 670,000 distinct CDR3 sequences, about an eighth recorded once. Sequenced material: PBMCs, taken before TCRalphabeta/CD19-depleted stem cell transplant. These receptors originate from a girl aged 2 to 9 with congenital amegakaryocytic thrombocytopenia, due to receive a stem cell transplant. Both conserved end residues are part of each CDR3. The order of the fields is clone size, V gene, J gene, D gene, CDR3 DNA, CDR3 protein. D genes are given only for firm matches. A row's size may be missing; if present it is once, few, many or a size class.

clone_size: many; v_call: TRBV15; j_call: TRBJ2-1; d_call: TRBD2; cdr3_nt: TGTGCCACCAGCAGAGACACGCCCACCGAGAATAGCGGGAGGGCCCCCTACAATGAGCAGTTCTTC; cdr3_aa: CATSRDTPTENSGRAPYNEQFF
clone_size: -; v_call: TRBV6-1; j_call: TRBJ2-2; d_call: TRBD2; cdr3_nt: TGTGCCAGCAGTGAATTTGCGGGAGTGTCCGGGGAGCTGTTTTTT; cdr3_aa: CASSEFAGVSGELFF
clone_size: many; v_call: TRBV29-1; j_call: TRBJ2-2; d_call: -; cdr3_nt: TGCAGCGGCTTGGGGGCGGCGAACACCGGGGAGCTGTTTTTT; cdr3_aa: CSGLGAANTGELFF
clone_size: many; v_call: TRBV5-1; j_call: TRBJ2-3; d_call: TRBD1; cdr3_nt: TGCGCCAGCAGCGTGGAGGGACAGGGAGGAGATACGCAGTATTTT; cdr3_aa: CASSVEGQGGDTQYF
clone_size: -; v_call: TRBV3-1; j_call: TRBJ1-2; d_call: -; cdr3_nt: TGTGCCAGCACGCCCTTTACCACCGGGGAAGGCGACACCTTC; cdr3_aa: CASTPFTTGEGDTF
clone_size: -; v_call: TRBV10-2; j_call: TRBJ2-7; d_call: -; cdr3_nt: TGCGCCAGCAGTGAGGCTACACCCTACGAGCAGTACTTC; cdr3_aa: CASSEATPYEQYF
clone_size: -; v_call: TRBV5-1; j_call: TRBJ2-5; d_call: -; cdr3_nt: TGCGCCAGCAGCTTGGACCTGACAGTCTCGGAGACCCAGTACTTC; cdr3_aa: CASSLDLTVSETQYF
clone_size: few; v_call: TRBV5-1; j_call: TRBJ2-5; d_call: -; cdr3_nt: TGCGCCAGCAGCCCCCGGGACTCCTATGGGACCCAGTACTTC; cdr3_aa: CASSPRDSYGTQYF
clone_size: -; v_call: TRBV2; j_call: TRBJ2-6; d_call: -; cdr3_nt: TGTGCCAGCAGGGTAGACACAACCTCTGGGGCCAACGTCCTGTCTTTC; cdr3_aa: CASRVDTTSGANVLSF
clone_size: many; v_call: TRBV10-3; j_call: TRBJ2-5; d_call: TRBD2; cdr3_nt: TGTGCCAGCCGGACTAGCGGGCAGCAAGAGACCCAGTACTTC; cdr3_aa: CASRTSGQQETQYF
clone_size: few; v_call: TRBV7-2; j_call: TRBJ1-4; d_call: -; cdr3_nt: TGTGCCAGCAGCTTGACAGGAATTAATGAAAAACTGTTTTTT; cdr3_aa: CASSLTGINEKLFF
clone_size: many; v_call: TRBV5-1; j_call: TRBJ2-1; d_call: TRBD2; cdr3_nt: TGCGCCAGCAGCTTGGACCCTTTAGCGGGAGCGCCCTACAATGAGCAGTTCTTC; cdr3_aa: CASSLDPLAGAPYNEQFF
clone_size: many; v_call: TRBV20-1; j_call: TRBJ2-5; d_call: -; cdr3_nt: TGCAGTGCTTACCCGTACCCAGAGACCCAGTACTTC; cdr3_aa: CSAYPYPETQYF
clone_size: many; v_call: TRBV20-1; j_call: TRBJ2-1; d_call: TRBD2; cdr3_nt: TGCAGTGCTAGCGGGAGGGCCGTCTACAATGAGCAGTTCTTC; cdr3_aa: CSASGRAVYNEQFF
clone_size: few; v_call: TRBV20-1; j_call: TRBJ2-2; d_call: -; cdr3_nt: TGCAGTGCTCGAAGGTGGGGGGAGAGCAACACCGGGGAGCTGTTTTTT; cdr3_aa: CSARRWGESNTGELFF
clone_size: many; v_call: TRBV20-1; j_call: TRBJ2-1; d_call: -; cdr3_nt: TGCAGTGCTAACAGAGCCTCCTACAATGAGCAGTTCTTC; cdr3_aa: CSANRASYNEQFF
clone_size: -; v_call: TRBV20-1; j_call: TRBJ2-7; d_call: TRBD2; cdr3_nt: TGCAGTGCTAGAGAGCCTAGCGGGAGATCCTACGAGCAGTACTTC; cdr3_aa: CSAREPSGRSYEQYF
clone_size: -; v_call: TRBV4-1; j_call: TRBJ2-1; d_call: TRBD2; cdr3_nt: TGCGCCAGCAGCCAAGGCCTAGCGGGAGGGCAGGGTGAGCAGTTCTTC; cdr3_aa: CASSQGLAGGQGEQFF
clone_size: many; v_call: TRBV27; j_call: TRBJ2-1; d_call: TRBD2; cdr3_nt: TGTGCCAGCAGCCCTGTAGTAGCGGGGACTAATGAGCAGTTCTTC; cdr3_aa: CASSPVVAGTNEQFF
clone_size: many; v_call: TRBV20-1; j_call: TRBJ1-1; d_call: TRBD1; cdr3_nt: TGCAGTTCAACCGGGACAGGGGACGAGAACACTGAAGCTTTCTTT; cdr3_aa: CSSTGTGDENTEAFF
clone_size: -; v_call: TRBV6-5; j_call: TRBJ1-1; d_call: TRBD1; cdr3_nt: TGTGCCAGCAGTTACCTACTCCCCGGGACAGGGCTGAACACTGAAGCTTTCTTT; cdr3_aa: CASSYLLPGTGLNTEAFF
clone_size: -; v_call: TRBV5-1; j_call: TRBJ2-1; d_call: -; cdr3_nt: TGCGCCAGCAGCTTGGCACCCCCCGGGGATGATGAGCAGTTCTTC; cdr3_aa: CASSLAPPGDDEQFF
clone_size: few; v_call: TRBV5-1; j_call: TRBJ2-5; d_call: -; cdr3_nt: TGCGCCAGCAGCTTTGGACAGAAAGAGACCCAGTACTTC; cdr3_aa: CASSFGQKETQYF
clone_size: -; v_call: TRBV18; j_call: TRBJ2-1; d_call: -; cdr3_nt: TGTGCCAGCTCACCTTCGAGGGCCCGATACAATGAGCAGTTCTTC; cdr3_aa: CASSPSRARYNEQFF
clone_size: many; v_call: TRBV29-1; j_call: TRBJ1-2; d_call: -; cdr3_nt: TGCAGTTGCCGGACGGAAGCTAACTATGGCTACACCTTC; cdr3_aa: CSCRTEANYGYTF
clone_size: -; v_call: TRBV12-3/TRBV12-4; j_call: TRBJ2-1; d_call: -; cdr3_nt: TGTGCCAGCAGTTTGACGCATGGGCAGGGGGGGCAGTTCTTC; cdr3_aa: CASSLTHGQGGQFF
clone_size: -; v_call: TRBV6-1; j_call: TRBJ1-2; d_call: -; cdr3_nt: TGTGCCAGCAGTGATTACAGGGAGGTCTCAGGCTACACCTTC; cdr3_aa: CASSDYREVSGYTF
clone_size: -; v_call: TRBV27; j_call: TRBJ1-1; d_call: -; cdr3_nt: TGTGCCAGCAGTCCGTGGGGCCAACTTAAACACTCTGAAGCTTTCTTT; cdr3_aa: CASSPWGQLKHSEAFF
clone_size: few; v_call: TRBV14; j_call: TRBJ2-5; d_call: -; cdr3_nt: TGTGCCAGCAGCCAAGACGGGATTCGAAACGGACAAGAGACCCAGTACTTC; cdr3_aa: CASSQDGIRNGQETQYF
clone_size: many; v_call: TRBV5-1; j_call: TRBJ1-6; d_call: -; cdr3_nt: TGCGCCAGCAGCTTGGTGGGGAATTCACCCCTCCACTTT; cdr3_aa: CASSLVGNSPLHF
clone_size: many; v_call: TRBV7-9; j_call: TRBJ2-3; d_call: TRBD1; cdr3_nt: TGTGCCAGCAGCCTAGGGACAGGGGAGAAAGATACGCAGTATTTT; cdr3_aa: CASSLGTGEKDTQYF
clone_size: -; v_call: TRBV2; j_call: TRBJ1-4; d_call: -; cdr3_nt: TGTGCCAGCACCGAAGAGAGACCGACACTCCATAATGAAAAACTGTTTTTT; cdr3_aa: CASTEERPTLHNEKLFF
clone_size: few; v_call: TRBV12-3/TRBV12-4; j_call: TRBJ2-2; d_call: -; cdr3_nt: TGTGCCAGCAGTTGGGGAGGAGGCACCGGGGAGCTGTTTTTT; cdr3_aa: CASSWGGGTGELFF
clone_size: many; v_call: TRBV28; j_call: TRBJ2-3; d_call: -; cdr3_nt: TGTGCCAGCAGTCCGCGTGGGGGGAACACAGATACGCAGTATTTT; cdr3_aa: CASSPRGGNTDTQYF
clone_size: few; v_call: TRBV7-2; j_call: TRBJ2-1; d_call: TRBD2; cdr3_nt: TGTGCCAGCAGCGCCTCCGGGACTAGCGCCTACAATGAGCAGTTCTTC; cdr3_aa: CASSASGTSAYNEQFF
clone_size: -; v_call: TRBV20-1; j_call: TRBJ2-7; d_call: TRBD2; cdr3_nt: TGCAGTGCTCCCTCCCAAACGGCTAGCGGGAGCCGCGAGCAGTACTTC; cdr3_aa: CSAPSQTASGSREQYF
clone_size: few; v_call: TRBV5-1; j_call: TRBJ2-3; d_call: TRBD2; cdr3_nt: TGCGCCAGCAGCCCAGGTCTAGCGGGAGCGTCCAAAGATACGCAGTATTTT; cdr3_aa: CASSPGLAGASKDTQYF
clone_size: few; v_call: TRBV2; j_call: TRBJ2-3; d_call: TRBD2; cdr3_nt: TGTGCCAGCAGTGATACCGGGAGGAGCACAGATACGCAGTATTTT; cdr3_aa: CASSDTGRSTDTQYF
clone_size: -; v_call: TRBV28; j_call: TRBJ2-3; d_call: -; cdr3_nt: TGTGCCAGCAGGGGGGGCGGGATGGGAGTCGATACGCAGTATTTT; cdr3_aa: CASRGGGMGVDTQYF
clone_size: -; v_call: TRBV5-6; j_call: TRBJ2-1; d_call: TRBD2; cdr3_nt: TGTGCCAGCAGCTTTATCACTAGCGGGCTCTCCAATGAGCAGTTCTTC; cdr3_aa: CASSFITSGLSNEQFF
clone_size: many; v_call: TRBV5-1; j_call: TRBJ2-5; d_call: -; cdr3_nt: TGCGCCAGCAGCTTGGCAGAGACCCAAGAGACCCAGTACTTC; cdr3_aa: CASSLAETQETQYF
clone_size: few; v_call: TRBV20-1; j_call: TRBJ2-7; d_call: TRBD2; cdr3_nt: TGCAGTGCTAGCCCCCCTAGCAGCGGGAGTACAGAGCAGTACTTC; cdr3_aa: CSASPPSSGSTEQYF
clone_size: once; v_call: TRBV18; j_call: TRBJ2-7; d_call: -; cdr3_nt: TGTGCCAGCTCACCCCGGCCACAAAACTACGAGCAGTACTTC; cdr3_aa: CASSPRPQNYEQYF
clone_size: many; v_call: TRBV2; j_call: TRBJ1-5; d_call: -; cdr3_nt: TGTGCCAGCAGTGTCGTTCCAGGGGATCAGCCCCAGCATTTT; cdr3_aa: CASSVVPGDQPQHF